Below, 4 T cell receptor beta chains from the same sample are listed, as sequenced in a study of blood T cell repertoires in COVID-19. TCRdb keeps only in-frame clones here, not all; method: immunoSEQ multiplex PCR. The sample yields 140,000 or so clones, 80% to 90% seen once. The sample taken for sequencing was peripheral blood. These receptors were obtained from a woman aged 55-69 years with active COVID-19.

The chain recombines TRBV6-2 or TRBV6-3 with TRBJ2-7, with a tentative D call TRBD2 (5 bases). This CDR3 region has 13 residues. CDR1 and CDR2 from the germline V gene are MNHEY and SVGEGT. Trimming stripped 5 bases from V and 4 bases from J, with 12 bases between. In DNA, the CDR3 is TGTGCCAGCAGTCTCGGGGTTTGGTACGAGCAGTACTTC. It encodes CASSLGVWYEQYF.

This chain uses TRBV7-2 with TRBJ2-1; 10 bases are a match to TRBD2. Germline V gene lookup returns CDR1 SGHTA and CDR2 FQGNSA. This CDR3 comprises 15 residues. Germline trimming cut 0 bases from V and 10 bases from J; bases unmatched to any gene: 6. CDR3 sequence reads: CASSLAASGSGEQFF. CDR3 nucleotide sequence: TGTGCCAGCAGCTTAGCGGCTAGCGGGAGCGGGGAGCAGTTCTTC.

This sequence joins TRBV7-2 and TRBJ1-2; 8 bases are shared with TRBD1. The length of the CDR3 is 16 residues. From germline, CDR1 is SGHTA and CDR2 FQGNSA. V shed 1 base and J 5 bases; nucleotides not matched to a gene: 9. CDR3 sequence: CASSLGGSGGLYGYTF. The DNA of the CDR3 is TGTGCCAGCAGCTTAGGGGGGTCAGGGGGCCTTTATGGCTACACCTTC.

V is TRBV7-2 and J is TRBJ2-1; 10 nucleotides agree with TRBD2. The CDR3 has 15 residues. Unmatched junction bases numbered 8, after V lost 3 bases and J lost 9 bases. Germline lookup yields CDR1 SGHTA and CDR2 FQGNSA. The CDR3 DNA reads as TGTGCCAGCAGCTTCGCTCTAGCGGGAGTGGGTGAGCAGTTCTTC. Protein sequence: CASSFALAGVGEQFF.